A selection of T cell receptor beta chains follows, all from one sample in a study of blood T cells in healthy people across ages. TCRdb passed the 5' RACE reads through MiXCR, listing each CDR3 protein once. Of some 1.5 million distinct CDR3 sequences listed, 40% to 45% were seen once; the top ten hold around 4%. Sequencing was done on a sample of blood. These receptors were taken from a woman aged 18-35 years in good health. The CDR3 runs from the conserved cysteine through the conserved F or W. The D gene is left open where the match is weak. Only part of the rows carry a size: once, few, many, or a class if the clone is expanded.

TRBJ2-1,many,TRBD2,TRBV29-1,CSVLGLAGYNEQFF,TGCAGCGTCTTGGGACTAGCGGGGTACAATGAGCAGTTCTTC
TRBJ2-1,few,-,TRBV5-6,CASSLLNLVGSEQFF,TGTGCCAGCAGCTTGTTGAACCTAGTCGGCAGTGAGCAGTTCTTC
TRBJ2-5,-,TRBD2,TRBV11-3,CASTPTTGLAGIKGKEETQYF,TGTGCCAGCACTCCTACGACTGGGCTAGCGGGAATCAAGGGCAAAGAAGAGACCCAGTACTTC
TRBJ1-1,few,-,TRBV5-1,CASSLEQAVNTEAFF,TGCGCCAGCAGCTTGGAGCAGGCCGTCAACACTGAAGCTTTCTTT
TRBJ2-3,-,-,TRBV5-1,CASSLGFGGPDTQYF,TGCGCCAGCAGCTTGGGCTTTGGGGGTCCAGATACGCAGTATTTT
TRBJ2-1,-,-,TRBV29-1,CSVEPTGESEQFF,TGCAGCGTTGAACCAACCGGGGAGTCTGAGCAGTTCTTC
TRBJ2-5,few,-,TRBV27,CASSPRLRYSQETQYF,TGTGCCAGCAGTCCCCGACTCCGGTACTCCCAAGAGACCCAGTACTTC
TRBJ1-1,few,TRBD1,TRBV29-1,CSAQGAGNTEAFF,TGCAGCGCCCAGGGGGCGGGGAACACTGAAGCTTTCTTT
TRBJ2-1,many,TRBD2,TRBV12-3/TRBV12-4,CASSPGTIYNEQFF,TGTGCCAGCAGTCCCGGGACTATCTACAATGAGCAGTTCTTC
TRBJ2-1,few,-,TRBV25-1,CASSEPSRGDNEQFF,TGTGCCAGCAGTGAACCTAGTAGGGGGGATAATGAGCAGTTCTTC
TRBJ2-3,few,-,TRBV7-2,CASSLSATTDTQYF,TGTGCCAGCAGCTTATCGGCCACGACAGATACGCAGTATTTT
TRBJ2-3,-,TRBD2,TRBV29-1,CSVEIGLVNSTDTQYF,TGCAGCGTTGAAATCGGACTAGTCAATAGCACAGATACGCAGTATTTT
TRBJ2-1,few,-,TRBV18,CASSPPGGRTEQFF,TGTGCCAGCTCACCACCCGGGGGACGTACTGAGCAGTTCTTC
TRBJ2-1,few,-,TRBV12-3/TRBV12-4,CASSAGGAYTSYSEQFF,TGTGCCAGCAGTGCCGGGGGAGCGTATACCTCCTACAGTGAGCAGTTCTTC
TRBJ1-2,-,TRBD1,TRBV4-3,CASSHLTGKGNYGYTF,TGCGCCAGCAGCCACTTGACAGGGAAGGGGAACTATGGCTACACCTTC
TRBJ2-7,-,-,TRBV6-2/TRBV6-3,CASSYLAIEQYF,TGTGCCAGCAGTTACCTTGCGATCGAGCAGTACTTC
TRBJ1-1,-,-,TRBV7-9,CASSLSISRDGDTEAFF,TGTGCCAGCAGCCTAAGTATCAGCAGGGATGGTGACACTGAAGCTTTCTTT
TRBJ1-5,few,TRBD1,TRBV27,CASSFDRVSNQPQHF,TGTGCCAGCAGTTTTGACAGGGTTAGCAATCAGCCCCAGCATTTT